This T cell receptor (beta chain) was identified in a study of blood T cell repertoires in COVID-19 (dated by TCRdb to about 2020). A note on the overall study: The collaborator samples originated in the United States, Italy and Spain and spanned the acute and convalescent phases of COVID-19. The material from the prospective study consisted of cDNA or gDNA derived from T cells, B-cell-depleted T cells, or PBMCs. Subjects who had been exposed to COVID-19, were actively infected with it, or had recovered from it provided the deeply sampled blood TCRbeta repertoires that made up the dataset. The repertoires were released in a freely available public database meant as a resource for research on the immune response to SARS-CoV-2. Samples were obtained from the ongoing ImmuneRACE study (first 160 participants) and from approximately 1,200 subjects provided by 6 global collaborators. A de-identified subject ID, COVID-19 status, age in years and sex were almost always included in the sample metadata. Where available, HLA class I and class II types were taken from metadata supplied by the sample provider and were not determined by assay-based typing. Findings and caveats that apply to the study as a whole: The amount of clinical and demographic metadata varied by source and participant and was provided uncurated.

Trimming takes 10 bases from V and 8 bases from J, and the germline ends sit 11 bases apart. The CDR1 and CDR2 encoded by the germline V gene (reference sequence) are WNHNN and SYGVQD. There are 10 amino acids in the CDR3, from cysteine to phenylalanine inclusive. Only the CDR3 part of the read is kept: 30 bases, read in frame from the first base. Samples from volunteer blood donors who had recovered from COVID-19 were contributed by a second Seattle source. Each collaborating institution followed its own protocols to collect whole blood in K2EDTA tubes. Collaborator samples were shipped for TCRbeta analysis as frozen whole blood, isolated PBMCs, or DNA extracted from either sample type. Remarks on this clone: Its antigen is not yet known. Base quality data are lacking; no much larger clone is found one base away.

TCRbeta CDR3 regions were amplified from genomic DNA using the immunoSEQ Assay, a bias-controlled multiplex PCR. In the source study's methods: The number of nucleated cells in each sample was estimated from the amplification of reference gene primers within the assay. To quantify the absolute abundance of each unique TCRbeta CDR3 rearrangement, sequence reads were collapsed and filtered. For each sample, productive Simpson clonality was calculated by taking the square root of Simpson's diversity index across productive rearrangements. Not all clones reach the TCRdb copy of this immuneACCESS table, which keeps in-frame sequences only. Checked studies attribute under half of the gap to unresolved V genes and leave the rest unexplained. That table supplies the V and J calls and clone size; D and trimming were determined from the DNA. For this sample there are some 240,000 clones; around 87% appear just once. The top ten clonotypes cover around 6.9% of the sample.

This chain joins TRBV10-1 to TRBJ1-1; no confident D gene assignment can be made. The clonotype comes from a man aged 60-69 years who had recovered from COVID-19. Specimen: peripheral blood. The DNA reads TGCGCCAAACCCGATGGCGAAGCTTTCTTT. Translated, it reads CAKPDGEAFF.